These T cell receptor beta chains were read from a single sample in a study of blood T cell repertoires in COVID-19. Assay: immunoSEQ multiplex PCR; the TCRdb copy retains only in-frame clones and omits some. The data hold about 300,000 clones, with nearly 90% observed a single time. Sequencing input: PBMCs or T cells enriched from blood (not recorded which). All receptors come from a woman between 45 and 65 years old who had been exposed to COVID-19. The conserved cysteine and the conserved F or W are not part of the CDR3 here. Fields, in order: V gene, CDR3 length, CDR3 protein.

v_call: TRBV6-5; cdr3_length: 13; cdr3_aa: ASSYSTGTKNIQY
v_call: TRBV5-6; cdr3_length: 14; cdr3_aa: ASSSTGTGGSYGYT
v_call: TRBV6-5; cdr3_length: 12; cdr3_aa: ASNSGDVSYEQY
v_call: TRBV28; cdr3_length: 13; cdr3_aa: ASSFSDRGLGGYT
v_call: TRBV2; cdr3_length: 13; cdr3_aa: ASTNDRGLAETQY
v_call: TRBV9; cdr3_length: 13; cdr3_aa: ASSVMGQGNEKLF
v_call: TRBV30; cdr3_length: 11; cdr3_aa: AWRAGTGDGYT
v_call: TRBV5-4; cdr3_length: 10; cdr3_aa: ASSSPGETQY
v_call: TRBV27; cdr3_length: 12; cdr3_aa: ASSHGTGLHEQY
v_call: TRBV3-1/TRBV3-2; cdr3_length: 12; cdr3_aa: ASSLQDSGNTIY
v_call: TRBV11-3; cdr3_length: 12; cdr3_aa: ASSLGGTADTQY
v_call: TRBV30; cdr3_length: 10; cdr3_aa: AWTGSGNTIY
v_call: TRBV27; cdr3_length: 12; cdr3_aa: ASNGGGANTEAF
v_call: TRBV4-1; cdr3_length: 15; cdr3_aa: ASSPRTRTSGTDTQY
v_call: TRBV12-3/TRBV12-4; cdr3_length: 11; cdr3_aa: ASSTWTDGPQH
v_call: TRBV7-6; cdr3_length: 13; cdr3_aa: ASSSVERGVDTQY
v_call: TRBV9; cdr3_length: 14; cdr3_aa: ASSVAGHPNTGELF
v_call: TRBV3-1/TRBV3-2; cdr3_length: 13; cdr3_aa: ASSQDQQAFYGYT
v_call: TRBV7-8; cdr3_length: 14; cdr3_aa: ASSPTRGFMNTEAF
v_call: TRBV3-1/TRBV3-2; cdr3_length: 9; cdr3_aa: ASSLRNTQY
v_call: TRBV28; cdr3_length: 10; cdr3_aa: AASGVQETQY
v_call: TRBV30; cdr3_length: 12; cdr3_aa: AWSNGAGPNEQF
v_call: TRBV10-3; cdr3_length: 15; cdr3_aa: AISSFLRDTQPNEQF
v_call: TRBV5-1; cdr3_length: 12; cdr3_aa: ASSVQGNNSPLH
v_call: TRBV5-1; cdr3_length: 12; cdr3_aa: ASSLDGADQPQH
v_call: TRBV18; cdr3_length: 12; cdr3_aa: ASFRDNEHYGYT
v_call: TRBV29-1; cdr3_length: 11; cdr3_aa: SVDTDNTGELF
v_call: TRBV7-9; cdr3_length: 10; cdr3_aa: ASSFLGVGYT
v_call: TRBV5-1; cdr3_length: 12; cdr3_aa: ASSSRREPYEQY
v_call: TRBV28; cdr3_length: 10; cdr3_aa: ASARFTGELF
v_call: TRBV19; cdr3_length: 12; cdr3_aa: ASSGGTGDYGYT
v_call: TRBV28; cdr3_length: 13; cdr3_aa: ASSLGTGSGNTIY
v_call: TRBV4-2; cdr3_length: 14; cdr3_aa: ASSQDLSGGHYEQY
v_call: TRBV5-6; cdr3_length: 13; cdr3_aa: ASSSGAGTYYEQY
v_call: TRBV9; cdr3_length: 15; cdr3_aa: ASSGNPTRAEGYGYT
v_call: TRBV5-1; cdr3_length: 12; cdr3_aa: ASSRGQGENEQF
v_call: TRBV5-1; cdr3_length: 12; cdr3_aa: ASSLASDQSPLH
v_call: TRBV5-8; cdr3_length: 18; cdr3_aa: ASSFIPGGTPSSYNSPLH
v_call: TRBV7-8; cdr3_length: 13; cdr3_aa: ASSLPYGGTDEQF
v_call: TRBV3-1/TRBV3-2; cdr3_length: 13; cdr3_aa: ASSLGQGAGNTIY
v_call: TRBV3-1/TRBV3-2; cdr3_length: 12; cdr3_aa: ASSQGSGSDGYT
v_call: TRBV6-5; cdr3_length: 10; cdr3_aa: ASQGVNTEAF
v_call: TRBV6-4; cdr3_length: 13; cdr3_aa: ASSATGTALEPQH
v_call: TRBV11-2; cdr3_length: 14; cdr3_aa: ASSLEVGGDQETQY
v_call: TRBV11-2; cdr3_length: 16; cdr3_aa: ASSLFSSGGMNTGELF
v_call: TRBV23-1; cdr3_length: 19; cdr3_aa: ASSQSRGSGLTCYSNQPQH
v_call: TRBV14; cdr3_length: 13; cdr3_aa: ASSQALGVGSPLH
v_call: TRBV4-1; cdr3_length: 13; cdr3_aa: ASSPEDRGLYEQY
v_call: TRBV7-9; cdr3_length: 13; cdr3_aa: ASSSWGTGGETQY
v_call: TRBV2; cdr3_length: 14; cdr3_aa: ASAGQGLATNEKLF
v_call: TRBV6-5; cdr3_length: 13; cdr3_aa: ASSYSLDRVTEAF
v_call: TRBV18; cdr3_length: 14; cdr3_aa: ASSPQIGTGTGEQF
v_call: TRBV6-4; cdr3_length: 11; cdr3_aa: ASSDQGTGEQF